The 21 T cell receptor beta chains below all came from one sample that was sequenced in a study of blood T cells in healthy people across ages. A J-beta primer mix and a sample-barcoded 5' primer were used in a second PCR of about 7 to 12 cycles. TCRdb recomputed calls from the 5' RACE reads with MiXCR, one row per CDR3 protein. In the table there are approximately 900,000 distinct CDR3 sequences, 25% to 30% of which are singletons. This sample also appeared in a second study, on T cells of mothers and their children.

Sequenced material: blood. The receptors stem from a woman in her forties in good health.

This clonotype was detected only a few times. V gene TRBV7-9 combines with J gene TRBJ1-4; D is possibly TRBD1 (5 bases). Germline V gene lookup returns CDR1 SEHNR and CDR2 FQNEAQ (reference sequence). The CDR3 covers 15 residues. V lost 5 bases and J 3 bases, leaving 13 bases between the germline ends. For the CDR3, the DNA is TGTGCCAGCAGCCGGGTCCAGGGCGCTAATGAAAAACTGTTTTTT. This gives the protein CASSRVQGANEKLFF.

The genes are TRBV25-1 and TRBJ2-7; D ambiguous. V was cut by 1 base and J by 3 bases, with 13 bases left in between. Germline assignment: CDR1 MGHDK and CDR2 SYGVNS. The CDR3 covers 15 residues. CDR3 nucleotides: TGTGCCAGCAGTGAATCATTGCACAGCGACTACGAGCAGTACTTC. It yields the protein CASSESLHSDYEQYF.

This clonotype turned up a few times. At one end, the junction sequence differs from germline, possibly due to a read error. The chain recombines TRBV18 with TRBJ2-6; D gene unclear. Looked up from germline, CDR1 is KGHSH and CDR2 is LQKENI. The CDR3 has 16 residues. The CDR3 is CVSSPRDFSGANVLTF. The CDR3 DNA reads TGTGTCAGCTCACCACGAGACTTCTCTGGGGCCAACGTCCTGACTTTC.

The chain recombines TRBV5-1 with TRBJ2-1; D is undetermined. V was trimmed by 5 bases and J by 5 bases, leaving 14 bases between them. CDR3 length: 14 amino acids. CDR1 and CDR2 from the germline V gene are SGHRS and YFSETQ. The CDR3 DNA reads TGCGCCAGCAGAAGGGTACTGTCCGACAATGAGCAGTTCTTC. As protein: CASRRVLSDNEQFF.

This clonotype was seen repeatedly, ten times or more. The chain couples TRBV10-3 to TRBJ2-5, with unresolved D. With 8 bases removed from V and 1 base from J, the gap between germline ends came to 11 bases. The CDR3 has 13 amino acids. Germline CDR1 reads ENHRY; CDR2 reads SYGVKD. This CDR3 is CAIGTELQETQYF. The CDR3 nucleotides are TGTGCCATCGGAACAGAACTCCAAGAGACCCAGTACTTC.

The chain combines TRBV5-1 with TRBJ1-2, with D maybe TRBD1 (6 bases). Trimming took 0 bases from V and 2 from J, leaving 14 bases between them. The CDR3 has 16 residues. Per germline, CDR1 SGHRS and CDR2 YFSETQ. CDR3 sequence: CASSLDPGATNYGYTF. In DNA, the CDR3 is TGCGCCAGCAGCTTGGATCCAGGGGCTACCAACTATGGCTACACCTTC.

In its sample, this clonotype was seen many times. The gene calls are TRBV7-2 and TRBJ1-2; D might be TRBD1 (5 bases). This CDR3 is 15 amino acids long. Germline V gives CDR1 SGHTA, CDR2 FQGNSA. Trimming stripped 1 base from V and 6 bases from J, with 15 bases between. CDR3 loop: CASSLVGTYLNGYTF. CDR3 DNA: TGTGCCAGCAGCTTAGTGGGGACCTACCTGAATGGCTACACCTTC.

The table lists this clonotype with many counts. This rearrangement joins TRBV2 to TRBJ1-5; the D gene is possibly TRBD1 (5 bases). Germline V gene sequence: CDR1 SNHLY, CDR2 FYNNEI. The CDR3 spans 15 residues. V was pared by 6 bases and J by 3 bases, with 15 bases between. The CDR3 DNA is TGTGCCAGCAGCCAACGCCAGGGCGTCAATCAGCCCCAGCATTTT. Translation: CASSQRQGVNQPQHF.

The chain recombines TRBV12-3 or TRBV12-4 with TRBJ2-1; 8 bases agree with TRBD2. The tail of the sequence fits TRBJ2-7 better, so the J call may be wrong. This CDR3 has 15 amino acids. CDR3 in DNA: TGTGCCAGCAATTTCGGGGGGGGATCCTACAATGAGCAGTACTTC. Protein sequence: CASNFGGGSYNEQYF.

The gene calls are TRBV20-1 and TRBJ2-5; 11 nucleotides align to TRBD2. Trimming removed 5 bases from V and 7 bases from J; junction bases left unmatched: 24. In germline, CDR1 is DFQATT, CDR2 SNEGSKA (reference sequence). The CDR3 extends over 19 amino acids. CDR3 sequence: CSADPPPGLAGLTPGTQYF. CDR3 bases: TGCAGTGCTGACCCCCCTCCTGGACTAGCGGGTCTTACACCAGGGACCCAGTACTTC.

This clonotype was seen ten or more times. This rearrangement joins TRBV6-6 to TRBJ2-6; no reliable D call. Trimming removed 4 bases from V and 0 bases from J, with 7 bases in between. CDR3 length equals 15 residues. Per germline, CDR1 MNHNY and CDR2 SVGAGI (reference sequence). As DNA, the CDR3 is TGTGCCAGCAGTTCAGGCCTCTCTGGGGCCAACGTCCTGACTTTC. Translated, it gives CASSSGLSGANVLTF.

The chain combines TRBV2 with TRBJ1-3; no definite D call. CDR1 is SNHLY, CDR2 FYNNEI, per germline. V was shortened by 4 bases and J by 0 bases, with 7 bases between the two germline ends. CDR3 length: 14 amino acids. In nucleotides, the CDR3 is TGTGCCAGCAGTGCGGGCAGCTCTGGAAACACCATATATTTT. It specifies CASSAGSSGNTIYF.

This clonotype has just a few counts. The rearrangement links TRBV27 to TRBJ2-3; TRBD2 matches at 10 bases. The CDR3 sequence is 16 residues long. Germline V gives CDR1 MNHEY, CDR2 SMNVEV (reference sequence). The trim removed 2 bases at V and 3 bases at J, leaving 5 bases unmatched. For the CDR3, the DNA is TGTGCCAGCAGTTTAAGCGGGGGGGCCCAGACAGATACGCAGTATTTT. The encoded protein is CASSLSGGAQTDTQYF.

The V and J genes are TRBV5-1 and TRBJ1-1; TRBD1 might be the D (6 bases). The germline V gene encodes CDR1 SGHRS and CDR2 YFSETQ. Trimming stripped 7 bases from V and 4 bases from J, with 14 bases between. This CDR3 has 13 residues. The CDR3 region has the DNA TGCGCCAGCGGCAGACAGGAGAGCACTGAAGCTTTCTTT. Its protein product is CASGRQESTEAFF. The complete variable domain, with remaining parts taken from reference TRBV5-1 and TRBJ1-1, reads KAGVTQTPRYLIKTRGQQVTLSCSPISGHRSVSWYQQTPGQGLQFLFEYFSETQRNKGNFPGRFSGRQFSNSRSEMNVSTLELGDSALYLCASGRQESTEAFFGQGTRLTVV.

This chain joins TRBV5-1 and TRBJ2-4; 8 nucleotides align to TRBD2. With the DNA end fitting TRBJ2-7 better, the J assignment may be wrong. The CDR3 extends over 12 amino acids. Germline CDR1 is SGHRS and CDR2 is YFSETQ. The CDR3 region has the DNA TGCGCCAGCAATAGCGGGAACTACGAGCAGTACTTC. Its translation is CASNSGNYEQYF.

In DNA, the CDR3 is TGTGCCAGCAGTCGGGGACTGGATGGCTACACCTTC. It is translated as CASSRGLDGYTF. This chain connects TRBV12-3 or TRBV12-4 to TRBJ1-2; weak D call: TRBD1 (5 bases). The CDR3 runs to 12 residues. V lost 5 bases and J 6 bases, leaving 10 bases between the germline ends.

The V call is TRBV28, the J call TRBJ1-3; D ambiguous. Germline CDR1 and CDR2: MDHEN and SYDVKM. The V and J ends lost 3 bases and 1 base respectively, with 10 bases between them. This CDR3 contains 15 residues. As DNA, the CDR3 is TGTGCCAGCAGTTTGATGGTGGGATCTGGAAACACCATATATTTT. Its translation is CASSLMVGSGNTIYF.

The chain uses TRBV28 and TRBJ2-7, with TRBD1 identical over 9 bases. This CDR3 is built from 15 residues. The germline CDR1 and CDR2 sequences are MDHEN and SYDVKM. V was clipped by 4 bases and J by 2 bases; unmatched bases: 6. The CDR3, as DNA: TGTGCCAGCAGTTCTCGACAGGGGGGTACCTACGAGCAGTACTTC. Translated, it gives CASSSRQGGTYEQYF.

This clonotype occurred a few times. The J gene is TRBJ2-1, the V gene TRBV11-2; D is uncertain. The J call may be faulty, since TRBJ2-7 better matches the DNA end. The CDR3 loop spans 15 amino acids. Looked up from germline, CDR1 is SGHAT and CDR2 is FQNNGV. CDR3 in amino acids: CASSTWLGSYNEQYF. The CDR3 nucleotides are TGTGCCAGCAGCACATGGTTGGGCTCCTACAATGAGCAGTACTTC.

The rearrangement joins TRBV12-3 or TRBV12-4 to TRBJ1-1, with TRBD1 matching over 11 bases. V was clipped by 3 bases and J by 4 bases; unmatched bases: 10. This CDR3 has 17 amino acids. The CDR3 region has the DNA TGTGCCAGCAGTTTTCCTCTCCAGGGGACAGGGGGCACTGAAGCTTTCTTT. This gives the protein CASSFPLQGTGGTEAFF.

In its sample, this clonotype was seen many times. J is TRBJ2-5 and V is TRBV5-8, with 13 bases identical to TRBD2. The CDR3 runs to 16 residues. V lost 4 bases and J lost 1; bases outside the gene matches: 4. Germline CDR1 is SGHTS and CDR2 is YDEGEE. This CDR3 is CASSPGLAGVQETQYF. The CDR3 coding sequence is TGTGCCAGCAGCCCTGGACTAGCGGGGGTCCAAGAGACCCAGTACTTC.